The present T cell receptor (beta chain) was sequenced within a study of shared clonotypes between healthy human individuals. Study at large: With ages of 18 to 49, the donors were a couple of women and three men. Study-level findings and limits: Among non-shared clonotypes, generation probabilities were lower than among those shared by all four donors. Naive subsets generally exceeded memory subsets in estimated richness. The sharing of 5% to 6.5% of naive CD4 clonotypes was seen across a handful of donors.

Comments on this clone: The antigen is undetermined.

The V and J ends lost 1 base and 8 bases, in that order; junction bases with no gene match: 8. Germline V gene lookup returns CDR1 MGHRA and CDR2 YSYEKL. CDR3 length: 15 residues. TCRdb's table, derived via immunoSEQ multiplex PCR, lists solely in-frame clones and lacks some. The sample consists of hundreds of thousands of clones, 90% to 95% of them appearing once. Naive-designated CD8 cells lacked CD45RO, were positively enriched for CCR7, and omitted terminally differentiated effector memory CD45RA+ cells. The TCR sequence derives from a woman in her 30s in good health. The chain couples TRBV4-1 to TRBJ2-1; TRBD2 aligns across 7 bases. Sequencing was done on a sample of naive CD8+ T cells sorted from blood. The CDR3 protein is CASSQGLLAIDEQFF. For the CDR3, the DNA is TGCGCCAGCAGCCAAGGCCTACTAGCGATCGATGAGCAGTTCTTC.